The TCR beta chain described here comes from a study of CD8+CD57+ T cells in acquired aplastic anemia (dated by TCRdb to 2017 to 2018). Regarding the study in general: A mean of approximately 3 ug of DNA, ranging from roughly 0.19 to 27.4 ug, was extracted from sorted CD4+ and CD8+ cells. CD8+CD57+ expansion was defined as frequency above the mean frequency observed in healthy subjects.

Expansion of CD8+CD57+ cells had been shown by flow cytometry in the patients chosen for sequencing. Every patient had severe acquired aplastic anemia, diagnosed using the International Study of Aplastic Anemia and Agranulocytosis and Camitta criteria. At the time blood was sampled, none of the patients had received any therapy. The study deep-sequenced TCR repertoires of sorted CD4+ and CD8+ blood T cells from severe aplastic anemia patients and healthy subjects. Patients were enrolled in the USA under clinicaltrials.gov protocols 00001620, 01623167, 00001397, 00071045, 00081523 and 00961064. Ficoll-Paque density gradient centrifugation was used to isolate peripheral blood mononuclear cells. Before DNA extraction, CD4+ and CD8+ T cells were sorted with FACS or magnetic beads. The V end gives up 6 bases and the J end 7 bases, leaving 8 bases in the junction not matched to a gene. The CDR3 has 14 residues if both end residues are counted. The only DNA kept is the CDR3, 42 bases in frame from the first base.

Profiling of TCR beta VDJ combinations and CDR3 sequences used genomic DNA as the template. An Illumina HiSeq 2000 was used for TCR repertoire sequencing. Turning to the authors' computational methods: TRBV/TRBJ rearrangement plots, CDR3 size and DJ length profiles, and Simpson's diversity index were used to evaluate the repertoires. The most abundant DNA sequence in the deep sequencing data was defined as the immunodominant clone. CDR3 amino acid sequences were checked for sharing between subjects and were compared against published repertoires and the VDJdb database. The public reads were quality trimmed at Q25 with fastp and then assembled into clones with MiXCR by TCRdb, keeping productive beta chains. For every CDR3 protein sequence, its rows merge into one entry that carries the most common genes and DNA. TCRdb's processing, not the study's, gives the V and J calls here. The sample table contains roughly 170,000 distinct CDR3 sequences; only one count was recorded for around 50% of them. Over 10% of the sample belongs to the ten largest clones.

Broader findings and caveats from the paper: Roughly 31 CD8+ CDR3 sequences were shared between patients and controls but appeared highly expressed in patients and within their immunodominant clones. No significant difference in CD8+ Simpson's diversity was found between patients and healthy controls (P=0.060).

For this clonotype: No cognate antigen has been identified for it. Given a much more abundant clone one base away, this may be a read error. The CDR3 does not end in the conserved phenylalanine or tryptophan, so this is likely a read error.

The V and J segments used are TRBV12-3 or TRBV12-4 and TRBJ2-1; the central 8 bases match TRBD2. This receptor was obtained from a human donor with aplastic anemia. The specimen was sorted CD4+, CD8+, or CD8+CD57+ T cells (not recorded which) from PBMCs. The DNA sequence follows: TGTGCCAGCAGAATAGGACTAGCTCCGAATGAGCAGTTCCTC. Its amino acids are CASRIGLAPNEQFL.